This T cell receptor (beta chain) stems from a study of T cell changes during pregnancy in multiple sclerosis. The assay was immunoSEQ multiplex PCR, and TCRdb's table has in-frame clones only and misses some. This repertoire shows about 89,000 clones, around 94% found once; its top ten account for under 2%. The CDR3 runs to 15 residues. Germline V gene lookup returns CDR1 SGHVS and CDR2 FQNEAQ. V gave up 5 bases and J gave up 7 bases; unmatched junction bases: 9. The chain uses TRBV7-8 and TRBJ2-1; TRBD1 aligns across 9 bases. This sequence originates from a female donor in good health, enrolled as a control in a pregnancy study. Sequencing was performed on peripheral blood, taken after pregnancy. CDR3 in DNA: TGTGCCAGCAGCCGTACAGGGACAGGGACTAATGAGCAGTTCTTC. It codes for CASSRTGTGTNEQFF.